The T cell receptor (beta chain) under discussion was sequenced for a study of OX40 agonist ivuxolimab in advanced cancers. Study-wide context: Ivuxolimab is an agonistic anti-OX40 (CD134) antibody, and patients were treated with it. The study reported partial responses in three patients: one hepatocellular carcinoma, two cutaneous melanoma. General study findings and limits: Low normalized T-cell clonal expansion also characterized some of the nonresponders.

Some clones are missing from TCRdb's copy, which holds only in-frame ones; the method was immunoSEQ multiplex PCR. The sample holds some 61,000 clones; just under 90% are singletons and the top ten take about 5%. About this clone itself: Its specificity is not known.

Trimming took 11 bases from V and 4 from J; bases not matched to a gene: 8. The CDR3 runs 12 residues. The germline gives CDR1 MDHEN, CDR2 SYDVKM. The chain joins TRBV28 to TRBJ2-7; TRBD2 aligns across 7 bases. The source of this sequence is an adult with an advanced solid tumor such as melanoma, head and neck, liver or kidney cancer. Sequences were derived from CD4+ or CD8+ T cells sorted from blood, sampled in a trial of the OX40 agonist ivuxolimab. The CDR3 loop is CASTSSGYEQYF. The CDR3 DNA sequence: TGTGCCTCCACTTCTAGCGGTTACGAGCAGTACTTC.